Described below is a single T cell receptor beta chain sequence and its context. The germline V gene has CDR1 MGHDK and CDR2 SYGVNS. Trimming cost V 5 bases and J 7 bases, with 17 bases left between them. This CDR3 contains 14 residues. The sample is drawn from a study of shared clonotypes between healthy human individuals. The table came from immunoSEQ multiplex PCR; TCRdb's copy has only in-frame clones and leaves some out. The sample lists roughly 2.5 million clones, around 90% occurring once. The donors, all of them Caucasian adults, lived in Nashville, Tennessee. The origin of this receptor is a man aged 18-30 years in good health. Sequenced sample: naive CD4+ T cells sorted from blood. Sample subset: CD45RA+ positively selected. The V gene is TRBV25-1, the J gene TRBJ2-5; D is unclear. The CDR3 region has the DNA TGTGCCAGCAGTAACCCGGGCGGCGCAGGGACCCAGTACTTC. It codes for CASSNPGGAGTQYF.